Listed below are T cell receptor beta chains from one sample, sequenced in a study of blood T cell repertoires in COVID-19. The table came from immunoSEQ multiplex PCR; TCRdb's copy has only in-frame clones and leaves some out. The table has 150,000 to 200,000 clones, 86% seen once; the top ten hold 2.5% to 3.5%. Sequenced material: peripheral blood. These receptors all come from a young woman with active or convalescent COVID-19. CDR3s include the opening cysteine and the closing phenylalanine or tryptophan. A D gene is named only where the DNA matches it firmly. A clone size is listed for some rows: how often the clone was seen (once, few, many), or a class if it is expanded.

>11|TRBV30|NA|TRBJ1-1|NA
TGTGCCTGGAGTCCCTACACTGAAGCTTTCTTT
CAWSPYTEAFF
>13|TRBV5-1|few|TRBJ1-2|NA
TGCGCCAGCAGCTTGGAACAGTCGAGTGGCTACACCTTC
CASSLEQSSGYTF
>15|TRBV15|NA|TRBJ2-2|NA
TGTGCCACCAGGGGTGGGAGGGGGGGCACCGGGGAGCTGTTTTTT
CATRGGRGGTGELFF
>17|TRBV27|NA|TRBJ2-1|TRBD2
TGTGCCAGCAGTTTACCTCCGGGGCGGGAGGTGGGGGCTGAGCAGTTCTTC
CASSLPPGREVGAEQFF
>13|TRBV28|NA|TRBJ1-1|NA
TGTGCCAGCAGTTTAAACGGGGGAACTGAAGCTTTCTTT
CASSLNGGTEAFF
>14|TRBV5-1|NA|TRBJ1-1|NA
TGCGCCAGCAGCTTGGAAGGGGTGGACACTGAAGCTTTCTTT
CASSLEGVDTEAFF
>14|TRBV7-8|NA|TRBJ1-1|NA
TGTGCCAGCAGCGAACAGGTGAAGAACACTGAAGCTTTCTTT
CASSEQVKNTEAFF
>13|TRBV19|NA|TRBJ1-2|NA
TGTGCCAGTAGTATAGGGACAACCTATGGCTACACCTTC
CASSIGTTYGYTF
>15|TRBV27|NA|TRBJ2-7|TRBD1
TGTGCCAGCAGTTTAACCGGGACAGGGTGGAGGGAGCAGTACTTC
CASSLTGTGWREQYF
>19|TRBV7-6|NA|TRBJ2-7|NA
TGTGCCAGCAGCTTAGACCCCCGCCTAGGGGGGGATAAGGTCTACGAGCAGTACTTC
CASSLDPRLGGDKVYEQYF
>13|TRBV5-6|NA|TRBJ1-2|TRBD1
TGTGCCAGCAGCCTTAGGACAGGGTATGGCTACACCTTC
CASSLRTGYGYTF
>14|TRBV28|NA|TRBJ2-1|NA
TGTGCCAGCAGTACCCGAGGAGTCTACAATGAGCAGTTCTTC
CASSTRGVYNEQFF
>16|TRBV5-4|NA|TRBJ2-4|NA
TGTGCCAGCAGCTCGTCCGGACTGTTAGCCAAAAACATTCAGTACTTC
CASSSSGLLAKNIQYF
>21|TRBV5-1|NA|TRBJ1-4|TRBD1
TGCGCCAGCAGCTTGCGGCTCCCGACAGGGAGTGGGCCATCAACTAATGAAAAACTGTTTTTT
CASSLRLPTGSGPSTNEKLFF
>15|TRBV7-6|NA|TRBJ2-7|NA
TGTGCCAGCAGCTTAGATACGAGCGGAACCTACGAGCAGTACTTC
CASSLDTSGTYEQYF
>14|TRBV5-1|NA|TRBJ1-1|TRBD1
TGCGCCAGCAGCTGGGACAGGTCGAACACTGAAGCTTTCTTT
CASSWDRSNTEAFF